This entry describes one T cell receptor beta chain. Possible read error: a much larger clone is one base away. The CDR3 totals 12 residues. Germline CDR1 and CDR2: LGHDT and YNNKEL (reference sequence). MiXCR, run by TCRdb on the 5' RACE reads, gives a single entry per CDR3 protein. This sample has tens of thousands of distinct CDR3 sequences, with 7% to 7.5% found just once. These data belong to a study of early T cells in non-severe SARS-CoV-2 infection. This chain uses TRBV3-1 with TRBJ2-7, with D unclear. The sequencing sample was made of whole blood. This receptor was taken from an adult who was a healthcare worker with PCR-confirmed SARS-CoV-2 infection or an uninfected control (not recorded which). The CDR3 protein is CARSQEVYEQYF. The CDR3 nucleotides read TGTGCCAGAAGCCAAGAGGTGTACGAGCAGTACTTC.